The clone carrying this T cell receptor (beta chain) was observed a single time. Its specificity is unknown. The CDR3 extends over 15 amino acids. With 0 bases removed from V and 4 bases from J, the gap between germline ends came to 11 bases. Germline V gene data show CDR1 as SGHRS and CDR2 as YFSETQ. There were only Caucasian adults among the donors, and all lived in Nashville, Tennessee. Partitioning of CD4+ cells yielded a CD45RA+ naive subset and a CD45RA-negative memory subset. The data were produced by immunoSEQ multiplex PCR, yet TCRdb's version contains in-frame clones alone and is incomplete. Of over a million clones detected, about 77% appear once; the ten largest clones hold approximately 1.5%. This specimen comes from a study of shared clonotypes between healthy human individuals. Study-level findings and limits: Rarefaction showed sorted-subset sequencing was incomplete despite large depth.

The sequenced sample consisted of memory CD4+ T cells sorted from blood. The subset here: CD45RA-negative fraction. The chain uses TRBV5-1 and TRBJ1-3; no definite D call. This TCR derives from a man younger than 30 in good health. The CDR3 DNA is TGCGCCAGCAGCTTGGGTTCCCCCCAGGGAAACACCATATATTTT. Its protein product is CASSLGSPQGNTIYF.